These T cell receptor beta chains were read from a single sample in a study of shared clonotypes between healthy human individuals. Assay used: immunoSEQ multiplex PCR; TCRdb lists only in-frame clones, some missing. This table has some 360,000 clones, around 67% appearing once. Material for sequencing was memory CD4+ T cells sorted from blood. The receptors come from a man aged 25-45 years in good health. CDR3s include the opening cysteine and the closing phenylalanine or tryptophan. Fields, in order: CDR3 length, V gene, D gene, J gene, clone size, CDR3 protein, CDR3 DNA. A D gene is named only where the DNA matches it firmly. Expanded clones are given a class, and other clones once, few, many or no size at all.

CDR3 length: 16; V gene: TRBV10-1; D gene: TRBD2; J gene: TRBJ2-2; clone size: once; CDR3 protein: CASSGSSGPGTGELFF; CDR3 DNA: TGCGCCAGCAGTGGCTCTAGCGGCCCCGGCACCGGGGAGCTGTTTTTT
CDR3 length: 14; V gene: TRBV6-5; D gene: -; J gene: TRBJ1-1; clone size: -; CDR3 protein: CAIRPGLTNTEAFF; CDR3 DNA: TGTGCCATACGGCCGGGGTTGACGAACACTGAAGCTTTCTTT
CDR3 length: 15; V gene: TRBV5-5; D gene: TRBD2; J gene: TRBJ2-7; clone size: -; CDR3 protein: CASSLLGLSGTEQYF; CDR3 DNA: TGTGCCAGCAGCCTCTTAGGACTAAGCGGGACCGAGCAGTACTTC
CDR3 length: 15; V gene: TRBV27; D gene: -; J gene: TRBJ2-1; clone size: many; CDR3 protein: CASSPTGPGRGEQFF; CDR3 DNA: TGTGCCAGCAGTCCCACCGGACCGGGAAGGGGCGAGCAGTTCTTC
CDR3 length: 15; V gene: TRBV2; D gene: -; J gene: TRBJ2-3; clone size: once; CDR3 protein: CASRRDFSNTDTQYF; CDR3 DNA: TGTGCCAGCAGGCGGGACTTTTCAAACACAGATACGCAGTATTTT
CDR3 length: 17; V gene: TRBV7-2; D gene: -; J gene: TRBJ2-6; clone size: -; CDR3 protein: CASSPPKGSSGANVLTF; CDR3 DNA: TGTGCCAGCAGCCCCCCTAAGGGGAGCTCTGGGGCCAACGTCCTGACTTTC
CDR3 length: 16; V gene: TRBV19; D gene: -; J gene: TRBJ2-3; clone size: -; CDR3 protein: CARPPGESGGTDTQYF; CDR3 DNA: TGTGCCAGACCTCCGGGAGAGTCCGGGGGCACAGATACGCAGTATTTT
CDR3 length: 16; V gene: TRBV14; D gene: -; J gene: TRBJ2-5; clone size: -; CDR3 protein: CASSAWDSRLQETQYF; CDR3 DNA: TGTGCCAGCAGCGCCTGGGACTCCCGCCTACAAGAGACCCAGTACTTC
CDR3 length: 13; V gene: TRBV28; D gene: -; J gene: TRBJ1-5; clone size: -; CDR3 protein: CASSLAVSQPQHF; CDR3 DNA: TGTGCCAGCAGTTTAGCAGTCTCGCAGCCCCAGCATTTT
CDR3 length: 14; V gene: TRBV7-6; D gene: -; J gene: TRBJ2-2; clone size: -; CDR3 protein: CASSLDPYTGELFF; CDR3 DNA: TGTGCCAGCAGCTTAGATCCCTATACCGGGGAGCTGTTTTTT
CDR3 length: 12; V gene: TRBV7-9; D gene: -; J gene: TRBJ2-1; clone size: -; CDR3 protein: CASSQQGGEQFF; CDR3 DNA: TGTGCCAGCAGCCAACAGGGAGGGGAGCAGTTCTTC
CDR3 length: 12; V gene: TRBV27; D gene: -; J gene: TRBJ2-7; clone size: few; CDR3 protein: CASSPTGLGGYF; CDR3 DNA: TGTGCCAGCAGTCCAACAGGGCTCGGGGGGTACTTC
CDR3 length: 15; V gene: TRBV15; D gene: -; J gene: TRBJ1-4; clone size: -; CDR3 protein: CATSTEGATNEKLFF; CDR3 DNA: TGTGCCACCAGCACGGAGGGTGCAACTAATGAAAAACTGTTTTTT
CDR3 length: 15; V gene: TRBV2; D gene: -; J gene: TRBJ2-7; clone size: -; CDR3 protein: CASSEGTLPSYEQYF; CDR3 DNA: TGTGCCAGCAGTGAAGGGACACTCCCTAGCTACGAGCAGTACTTC
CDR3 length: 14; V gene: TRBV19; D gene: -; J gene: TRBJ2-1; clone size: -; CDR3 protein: CASSIQTGNGEQFF; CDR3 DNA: TGTGCCAGTAGTATTCAAACAGGGAACGGTGAGCAGTTCTTC
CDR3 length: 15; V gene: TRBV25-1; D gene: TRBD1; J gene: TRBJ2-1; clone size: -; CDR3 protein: CASSLRDRAYNEQFF; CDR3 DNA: TGTGCCAGCAGCCTCCGGGACAGGGCCTACAATGAGCAGTTCTTC
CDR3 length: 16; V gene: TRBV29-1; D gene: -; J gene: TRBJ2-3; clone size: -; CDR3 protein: CSVGDSQGFSTDTQYF; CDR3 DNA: TGCAGCGTAGGGGACTCTCAGGGGTTCTCCACAGATACGCAGTATTTT
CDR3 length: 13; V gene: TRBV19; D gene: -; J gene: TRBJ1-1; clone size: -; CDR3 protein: CASMGAGNTEAFF; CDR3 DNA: TGTGCCAGTATGGGCGCCGGTAACACTGAAGCTTTCTTT
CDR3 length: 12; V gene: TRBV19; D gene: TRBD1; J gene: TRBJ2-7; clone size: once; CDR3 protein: CASTGQNYEQYF; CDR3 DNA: TGTGCCAGTACGGGACAGAACTACGAGCAGTACTTC
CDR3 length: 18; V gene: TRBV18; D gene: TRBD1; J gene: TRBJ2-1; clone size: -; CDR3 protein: CASSPLPSAGTGWGEQFF; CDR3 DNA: TGTGCCAGCTCACCATTGCCCTCCGCCGGGACAGGGTGGGGTGAGCAGTTCTTC
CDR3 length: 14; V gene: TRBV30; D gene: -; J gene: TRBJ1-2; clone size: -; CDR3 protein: CAWMRGGSSLGYTF; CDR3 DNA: TGTGCCTGGATGAGAGGGGGATCTTCCCTGGGCTACACCTTC
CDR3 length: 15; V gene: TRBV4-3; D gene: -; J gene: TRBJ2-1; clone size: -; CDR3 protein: CASSQDAGSYNEQFF; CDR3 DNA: TGCGCCAGCAGCCAAGATGCGGGTTCCTACAATGAGCAGTTCTTC
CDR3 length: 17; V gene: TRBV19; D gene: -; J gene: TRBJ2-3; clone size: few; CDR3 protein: CATRGHSGESYTDTQYF; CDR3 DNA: TGTGCCACCCGAGGACATAGTGGGGAAAGTTACACAGATACGCAGTATTTT
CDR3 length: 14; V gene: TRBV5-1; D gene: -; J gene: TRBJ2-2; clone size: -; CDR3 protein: CASSRTGETGELFF; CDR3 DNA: TGCGCCAGCAGCAGGACCGGGGAGACCGGGGAGCTGTTTTTT
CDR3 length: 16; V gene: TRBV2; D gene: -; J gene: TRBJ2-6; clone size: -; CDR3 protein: CAGALGFLSGANVLTF; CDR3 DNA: TGTGCCGGCGCACTAGGGTTTCTCTCTGGGGCCAACGTCCTGACTTTC
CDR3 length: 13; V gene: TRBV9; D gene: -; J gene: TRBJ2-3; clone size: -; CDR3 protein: CASSAKGSDTQYF; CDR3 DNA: TGTGCCAGCAGCGCAAAGGGTTCAGATACGCAGTATTTT
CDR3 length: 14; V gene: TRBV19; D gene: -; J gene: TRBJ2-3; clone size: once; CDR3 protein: CASSRTLDTDTQYF; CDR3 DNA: TGTGCCAGTAGTAGGACACTTGACACAGATACGCAGTATTTT
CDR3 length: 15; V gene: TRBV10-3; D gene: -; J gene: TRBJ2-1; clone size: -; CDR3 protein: CAISGTVGGYNEQFF; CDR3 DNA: TGTGCCATCAGCGGGACGGTGGGGGGCTACAATGAGCAGTTCTTC
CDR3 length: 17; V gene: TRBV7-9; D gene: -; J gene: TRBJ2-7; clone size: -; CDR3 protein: CASSPRYGRDWAYEQYF; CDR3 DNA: TGTGCCAGCAGCCCCCGATACGGGCGGGATTGGGCCTACGAGCAGTACTTC
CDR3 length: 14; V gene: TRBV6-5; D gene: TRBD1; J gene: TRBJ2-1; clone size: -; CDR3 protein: CASTRDRGRDEQFF; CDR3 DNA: TGTGCCAGCACCCGGGACAGGGGAAGGGATGAGCAGTTCTTC
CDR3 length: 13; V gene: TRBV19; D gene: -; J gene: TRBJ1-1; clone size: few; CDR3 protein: CASSMGWAVKAFF; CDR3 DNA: TGTGCCAGTAGTATGGGTTGGGCAGTCAAAGCTTTCTTT
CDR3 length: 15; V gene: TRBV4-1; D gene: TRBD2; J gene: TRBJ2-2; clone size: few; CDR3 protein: CASSQSGLAAGELFF; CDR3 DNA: TGCGCCAGCAGCCAATCGGGACTAGCGGCCGGGGAGCTGTTTTTT
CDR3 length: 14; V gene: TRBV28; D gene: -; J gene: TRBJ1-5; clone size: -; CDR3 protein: CASSPRSRNQPQHF; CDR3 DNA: TGTGCCAGCAGTCCCCGGTCAAGAAATCAGCCCCAGCATTTT
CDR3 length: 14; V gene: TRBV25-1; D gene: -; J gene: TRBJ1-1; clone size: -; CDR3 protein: CASVGVGAYTEAFF; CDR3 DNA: TGTGCCAGCGTCGGGGTTGGAGCGTACACTGAAGCTTTCTTT
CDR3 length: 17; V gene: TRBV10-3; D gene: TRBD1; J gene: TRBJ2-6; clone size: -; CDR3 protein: CAISEWGQGSGANVLTF; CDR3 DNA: TGTGCCATCAGTGAGTGGGGACAGGGATCTGGGGCCAACGTCCTGACTTTC
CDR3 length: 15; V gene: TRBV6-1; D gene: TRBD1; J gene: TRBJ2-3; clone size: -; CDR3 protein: CASRIQGAGTDTQYF; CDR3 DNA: TGTGCCAGCAGGATTCAGGGGGCAGGCACAGATACGCAGTATTTT
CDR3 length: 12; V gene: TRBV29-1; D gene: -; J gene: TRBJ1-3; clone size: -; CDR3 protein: CSVGSYGNTIYF; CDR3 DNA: TGCAGCGTTGGCAGTTATGGAAACACCATATATTTT
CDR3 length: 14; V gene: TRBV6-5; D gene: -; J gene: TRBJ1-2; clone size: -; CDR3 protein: CASSDRIQGHGYTF; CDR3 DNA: TGTGCCAGCAGCGACCGGATACAGGGACATGGCTACACCTTC
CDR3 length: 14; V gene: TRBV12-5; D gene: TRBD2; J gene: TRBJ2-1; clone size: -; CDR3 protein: CASGNQLAGNEQFF; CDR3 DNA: TGTGCTAGTGGGAATCAGCTAGCGGGCAATGAGCAGTTCTTC
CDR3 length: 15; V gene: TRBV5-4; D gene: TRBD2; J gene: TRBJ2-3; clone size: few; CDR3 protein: CASSFSGRREYTQYF; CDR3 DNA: TGTGCCAGCAGCTTCAGCGGGAGGAGGGAGTATACGCAGTATTTT
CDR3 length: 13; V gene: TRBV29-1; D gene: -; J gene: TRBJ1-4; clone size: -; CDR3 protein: CSVEEFIGQQLFF; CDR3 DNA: TGCAGCGTTGAAGAGTTTATTGGACAGCAACTGTTTTTT
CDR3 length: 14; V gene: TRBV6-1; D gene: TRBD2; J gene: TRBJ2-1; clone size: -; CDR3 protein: CASSHLPGGNEQFF; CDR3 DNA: TGTGCCAGCAGTCACCTCCCGGGAGGGAATGAGCAGTTCTTC
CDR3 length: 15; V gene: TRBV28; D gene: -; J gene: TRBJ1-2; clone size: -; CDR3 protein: CASSLGQGRYYGYTF; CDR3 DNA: TGTGCCAGCAGTTTAGGGCAGGGGAGGTACTATGGCTACACCTTC
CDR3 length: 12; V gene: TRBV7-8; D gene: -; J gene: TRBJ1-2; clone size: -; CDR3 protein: CASSKSKEGYTF; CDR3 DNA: TGTGCCAGCAGCAAATCTAAGGAGGGCTACACCTTC